The present entry profiles one TCR beta chain with its context. Its specificity is not known. In the sorted-subset replicate PCRs, approximately 200 ng DNA, 25,000 to 35,000 T cell genomes, was used. Repertoires were generated with immunoSEQ multiplex PCR, while TCRdb's copy carries only in-frame clones and drops some. The data show hundreds of thousands of clones, around four fifths seen once. This sample was taken from a study of shared clonotypes between healthy human individuals. Whole-study findings and limits: Blood was the sole source, and tissue repertoires probably differ. Clonotypes shared by all four sorted-subset donors had higher generation probabilities than non-shared clonotypes.

Within Nashville, Tennessee resided all donors, each a Caucasian adult. CDR1 is SNHLY and CDR2 is FYNNEI in the germline V gene. With 3 bases removed from V and 3 bases from J, the gap between germline ends came to 18 bases. The CDR3 length is 17 residues. This clonotype was obtained from a woman in her 30s in good health. V is TRBV2 and J is TRBJ1-5; unclear D gene. Input material: memory CD4+ T cells sorted from blood. The sample's subset: CD45RA-negative fraction. DNA of the CDR3: TGTGCCAGCAGTGAGCGGCAGGTCGCCTCGAACAATCAGCCCCAGCATTTT. It translates to CASSERQVASNNQPQHF.